The 21 T cell receptor beta chains below were found in one sample sequenced in a study of cytomegalovirus exposure and HLA in healthy donors. Primers: 60 Vbeta forward and 13 Jbeta reverse. The data were produced by immunoSEQ multiplex PCR, yet TCRdb's version contains in-frame clones alone and is incomplete. Among 79,000 or so clones listed, more than 65% were seen once. Sequencing was performed on PBMCs. The receptor set was obtained from a woman aged 40 to 50 in good health and CMV-seropositive.

This clone has only one observation. V gene TRBV5-4 combines with J gene TRBJ1-4, with 8 positions matching TRBD1. Germline CDR1 reads SGHNT; CDR2 reads YYREEE (reference sequence). This CDR3 contains 16 residues. Germline trimming cut 4 bases from V and 9 bases from J; bases unmatched to any gene: 14. The CDR3 DNA sequence: TGTGCCAGCAGCCTAATACCGGGACAGGAAGGGAAAAAACTGTTTTTT. It is translated as CASSLIPGQEGKKLFF.

In this sample, this clone turned up once. This sequence joins TRBV30 and TRBJ2-3; weak D call: TRBD2 (5 bases). The V gene's germline CDR1 is GTSNPN and CDR2 SVGIG (reference sequence). Trimming shortened V by 2 bases and J by 0 bases, and 6 bases separated the two germline ends. The CDR3 runs 13 residues. The chain's CDR3 is CAWSRGSTDTQYF. CDR3 sequence (DNA): TGTGCCTGGAGTCGAGGGAGCACAGATACGCAGTATTTT. Based on the CDR3 plus reference TRBV30 and TRBJ2-3, the full variable domain is SQTIHQWPATLVQPVGSPLSLECTVEGTSNPNLYWYRQAAGRGLQLLFYSVGIGQISSEVPQNLSASRPQDRQFILSSKKLLLSDSGFYLCAWSRGSTDTQYFGPGTRLTVL.

V usage is TRBV5-1 and J usage is TRBJ2-5; a possible D gene is TRBD1 (6 bases). The CDR3 loop spans 16 amino acids. Trimming removed 0 bases at V and 5 bases at J, with 17 bases between. CDR1 and CDR2 from the germline V gene are SGHRS and YFSETQ. The CDR3 region is CASSLGHRDLRETQYF. The CDR3 DNA reads as TGCGCCAGCAGCTTGGGGCACAGGGATCTTAGGGAGACCCAGTACTTC.

The gene calls are TRBV28 and TRBJ1-4, with a weak D call TRBD1 (5 bases). The CDR3 is made up of 12 amino acids. Germline CDR1 MDHEN, CDR2 SYDVKM. V was trimmed by 2 bases and J by 8 bases, leaving 6 bases between them. DNA for the CDR3: TGTGCCAGCAGTTTAAGGGGAGAAAAACTGTTTTTT. This sequence encodes CASSLRGEKLFF.

The V and J genes are TRBV11-2 and TRBJ1-6, with D possibly TRBD1 on 5 matching bases. The CDR3 has 17 amino acids. V was clipped by 6 bases and J by 4 bases, with 19 bases between them. CDR1 is SGHAT and CDR2 is FQNNGV in the germline V gene. The CDR3 DNA sequence: TGTGCCAGCAGACCAGTGCGGGGGTCGGGTTATAATTCACCCCTCCACTTT. Protein: CASRPVRGSGYNSPLHF.

The chain couples TRBV10-2 to TRBJ2-1, with D perhaps matching TRBD2 (5 bases). V shed 3 bases and J shed 0 bases, with 15 bases lying between them. Germline lookup yields CDR1 WSHSY and CDR2 SAAADI. This CDR3 is 17 amino acids long. The DNA of the CDR3 is TGCGCCAGCAGTGAAAGGCGAATCGGGGTCTCCTACAATGAGCAGTTCTTC. Protein product: CASSERRIGVSYNEQFF.

Here the CDR3 reads CASSYEGRGNQPQHF. The CDR3 DNA is TGTGCCAGCAGTTACGAGGGTAGGGGCAATCAGCCCCAGCATTTT. This chain connects TRBV6-6 to TRBJ1-5, with unresolved D. The germline gives CDR1 MNHNY, CDR2 SVGAGI (reference sequence). This CDR3 has 15 amino acids. V lost 2 bases and J lost 2, with 10 bases in between.

The chain couples TRBV27 to TRBJ1-4, with 9 nucleotides matching TRBD1. Germline V lookup: CDR1 MNHEY, CDR2 SMNVEV (reference sequence). Unmatched junction bases numbered 6, after V lost 8 bases and J lost 8 bases. This CDR3 is 13 amino acids long. The CDR3 sequence: CASGYRGLEKLFF. Written as DNA, the CDR3 is TGTGCCAGCGGGTACAGGGGGCTGGAAAAACTGTTTTTT. Using reference TRBV27 and TRBJ1-4 for the parts outside the CDR3, the full variable domain is EAQVTQNPRYLITVTGKKLTVTCSQNMNHEYMSWYRQDPGLGLRQIYYSMNVEVTDKGDVPEGYKVSRKEKRNFPLILESPSPNQTSLYFCASGYRGLEKLFFGSGTQLSVL.

The V call is TRBV27, the J call TRBJ1-1; no definite D call. Germline lookup yields CDR1 MNHEY and CDR2 SMNVEV (reference sequence). The CDR3 consists of 12 residues. V was trimmed by 8 bases and J by 7 bases, leaving 14 bases between them. CDR3 nucleotides: TGTGCCAGCCTGGCAGGCACCAATGAAGCTTTCTTT. Its translation is CASLAGTNEAFF.

This chain joins TRBV9 and TRBJ1-3; no clear D gene. CDR1 SGDLS and CDR2 YYNGEE come from the germline V gene. V lost 3 bases and J 2 bases, leaving 6 bases between the germline ends. The CDR3 totals 13 residues. CDR3 bases: TGTGCCAGCAGCGAGCTGGCTGGAAACACCATATATTTT. Translating gives CASSELAGNTIYF.

The chain links TRBV7-6 to TRBJ2-2; 10 nucleotides agree with TRBD2. The CDR3 has 15 residues. CDR1 and CDR2 from the germline V gene are SGHVS and FNYEAQ. V lost 5 bases and J lost 4; bases outside the gene matches: 4. CDR3 DNA sequence: TGTGCCAGCAGCGGAGCGGGAGGGAGCACCGGGGAGCTGTTTTTT. Translating it yields CASSGAGGSTGELFF.

V is TRBV6-1 and J is TRBJ2-1, with 7 nucleotides matching TRBD2. The CDR3 contains 15 residues. CDR1 is MNHNS, CDR2 SASEGT, per germline. Losses at the gene ends were 8 bases for V and 5 bases for J; bases not matched to a gene: 12. The CDR3 DNA reads as TGTGCCAGCCTGTCGGGCTCTAGCGGCAACAATGAGCAGTTCTTC. The encoded protein is CASLSGSSGNNEQFF.

This clone has a handful of counts. The chain has TRBV6-6 and TRBJ2-7, with TRBD1 as a possible D gene (6 bases). There are 13 residues in the CDR3. In germline, CDR1 is MNHNY, CDR2 SVGAGI (reference sequence). V was clipped by 1 base and J by 4 bases, with 8 bases between them. CDR3 DNA: TGTGCCAGCAGTTACTTGGACAGATACGAGCAGTACTTC. Residues: CASSYLDRYEQYF.

The chain uses TRBV19 and TRBJ1-1, with 7 bases lining up with TRBD1. The CDR3 extends over 15 amino acids. The V and J ends lost 4 bases and 1 base, in that order; junction bases with no gene match: 6. Germline V gene lookup returns CDR1 LNHDA and CDR2 SQIVND (reference sequence). As DNA, the CDR3 is TGTGCCAGTAGTAAAGGGGACAGAGAGAACACTGAAGCTTTCTTT. Residues: CASSKGDRENTEAFF.

This sequence joins TRBV30 and TRBJ1-2; TRBD1 agrees at 10 bases. J was trimmed by 5 bases and V by 1 base; bases with no gene match: 7. CDR3 length: 15 amino acids. Germline-derived CDR1 and CDR2 are GTSNPN and SVGIG (reference sequence). The CDR3 loop reads CAWSGPGTGDYGYTF. In DNA form, the CDR3 reads TGTGCCTGGAGTGGTCCCGGGACAGGGGATTATGGCTACACCTTC.

This clone was counted a few times. The chain couples TRBV28 to TRBJ1-1, with TRBD1 matching 7 bases. Germline values: CDR1 MDHEN, CDR2 SYDVKM. The CDR3 has 16 amino acids. Germline trimming cut 2 bases from V and 0 bases from J; bases unmatched to any gene: 6. CDR3 coding DNA: TGTGCCAGCAGTTTACCGGAACAGGGGATGAACACTGAAGCTTTCTTT. Its protein product is CASSLPEQGMNTEAFF.

This clone appeared a single time. The chain combines TRBV6-1 with TRBJ2-4; D possibly corresponds to TRBD1 (6 bases). V lost 2 bases and J 0 bases, leaving 11 bases between the germline ends. CDR1 MNHNS and CDR2 SASEGT come from the germline V gene. This CDR3 is built from 16 residues. The CDR3 coding sequence is TGTGCCAGCAGTGAACGGGACACCCTAGCCAAAAACATTCAGTACTTC. This sequence encodes CASSERDTLAKNIQYF.

In DNA, the CDR3 is TGTGCCCGGTCAGGGGTCTCCTATAATTCACCCCTCCACTTT. It is translated as CARSGVSYNSPLHF. The chain recombines TRBV30 with TRBJ1-6; tentatively, D is TRBD1 (6 bases). Germline CDR1 and CDR2: GTSNPN and SVGIG (reference sequence). Trimming took 8 bases from V and 0 from J, leaving 11 bases between them. The CDR3 runs 14 residues.

V and J are TRBV9 and TRBJ2-3, with TRBD2 matching over 9 bases. This CDR3 has 16 residues. The V and J ends lost 0 bases and 4 bases, in that order; junction bases with no gene match: 6. The V gene's germline CDR1 is SGDLS and CDR2 YYNGEE. The CDR3 sequence is CASSVGTSVGADTQYF. DNA of the CDR3: TGTGCCAGCAGCGTAGGGACTAGCGTTGGTGCAGATACGCAGTATTTT.

The rearrangement uses TRBV5-1 and TRBJ2-5; 8 bases are a match to TRBD1. The V gene's germline CDR1 is SGHRS and CDR2 YFSETQ. CDR3 length equals 14 residues. The V gene end was trimmed by 3 bases and the J gene end by 5 bases; junction bases not matched to a gene: 6. CDR3 sequence reads: CASSSDRGWETQYF. The CDR3 coding sequence is TGCGCCAGCAGCTCAGACAGGGGTTGGGAGACCCAGTACTTC.

V gene TRBV27 combines with J gene TRBJ2-7, with no clear D. Trimming took 3 bases from V and 5 from J, leaving 5 bases between them. This CDR3 spans 11 amino acids. The germline V gene encodes CDR1 MNHEY and CDR2 SMNVEV (reference sequence). CDR3 DNA sequence: TGTGCCAGCAGTTTTAACAACGAGCAGTACTTC. This translates into CASSFNNEQYF.